The 3 T cell receptor beta chains presented below share a single source sample, sequenced in a study of OX40 agonist ivuxolimab in advanced cancers. Sequencing used immunoSEQ multiplex PCR; TCRdb keeps in-frame clones, though not all of them. The repertoire holds about 45,000 clones, 80% to 90% seen once, with roughly 2.5% in the top ten. Sequences were derived from CD4+ or CD8+ T cells sorted from blood, sampled in a trial of the OX40 agonist ivuxolimab. These TCRs come from an adult with an advanced solid tumor such as melanoma, head and neck, liver or kidney cancer.

This chain uses TRBV7-2 with TRBJ1-2; D gene ambiguous. Trimming shortened V by 5 bases and J by 4 bases, and 14 bases separated the two germline ends. From germline, CDR1 is SGHTA and CDR2 FQGNSA. The CDR3 is 14 residues long. Written as DNA, the CDR3 is TGTGCCAGCAGCCCCCCGGAGGGTCGCTATGGCTACACCTTC. Residues: CASSPPEGRYGYTF.

V gene TRBV5-5 combines with J gene TRBJ1-2; D possibly corresponds to TRBD1 (5 bases). V was pared by 4 bases and J by 5 bases, with 21 bases between. Germline V gives CDR1 SGHKS, CDR2 YYEKEE (reference sequence). The CDR3 is 16 residues long. CDR3 nucleotide sequence: TGTGCCAGCAGCCGGTTCGGGACCGCTGATGGATATGGCTACACCTTC. This gives the protein CASSRFGTADGYGYTF.

In this sample, this clone turned up once. The J gene is TRBJ1-2, the V gene TRBV6-9; 7 bases match TRBD1. Germline loops: CDR1 MNHGY, CDR2 SVAAGI. V shed 5 bases, J shed 3 bases, and the junction held 9 bases outside the gene matches. The CDR3 totals 15 residues. The CDR3: CASSNRDSEHYGYTF. DNA of the CDR3: TGTGCCAGCAGTAACCGGGACAGTGAGCACTATGGCTACACCTTC.